This T cell receptor beta chain was recorded in a study of T cell clonality in common variable immunodeficiency. Control and CVID samples contributed equal amounts of genomic DNA. Sequencing used immunoSEQ multiplex PCR; TCRdb keeps in-frame clones, though not all of them. The sample yields under 50,000 clones, without any singletons. This clone was observed at least ten times. Sample: peripheral blood mononuclear cells. This TCR was sampled from a person aged 18 to 75 in good health.

The part of the CDR3 DNA that was read is TGTGCCATCAGCGCTTCCGGGACAGGGGGCGATAGGGGATATGGC. Translated, it gives CAISASGTGGDRGYG. The entire CDR3 is CAISASGTGGDRGYGYTF. The J gene is TRBJ1-2, the V gene TRBV10-3, with TRBD1 identical over 12 bases. The sequence runs out 3 residues before the end of the CDR3; the remainder is reconstructed from the germline J gene. This CDR3 has 18 amino acids. After removal of 6 bases from V and 5 bases from J, the junction contained 16 bases not matched to a gene. Germline lookup yields CDR1 ENHRY and CDR2 SYGVKD.